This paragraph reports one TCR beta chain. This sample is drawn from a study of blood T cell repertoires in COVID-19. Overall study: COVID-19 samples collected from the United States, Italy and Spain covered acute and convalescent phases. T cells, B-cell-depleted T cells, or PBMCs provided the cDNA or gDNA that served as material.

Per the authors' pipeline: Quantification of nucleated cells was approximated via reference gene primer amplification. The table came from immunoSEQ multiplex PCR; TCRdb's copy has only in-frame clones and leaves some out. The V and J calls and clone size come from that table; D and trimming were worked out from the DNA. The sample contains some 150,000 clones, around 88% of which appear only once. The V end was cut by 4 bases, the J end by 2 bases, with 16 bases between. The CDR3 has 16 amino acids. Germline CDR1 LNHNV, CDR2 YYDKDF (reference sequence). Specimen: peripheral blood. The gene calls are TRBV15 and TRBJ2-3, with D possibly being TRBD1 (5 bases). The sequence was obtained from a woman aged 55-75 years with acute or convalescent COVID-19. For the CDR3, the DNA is TGTGCCACCAGCACCTCAACTACAGGTATCACAGATACGCAGTATTTT. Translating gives CATSTSTTGITDTQYF.